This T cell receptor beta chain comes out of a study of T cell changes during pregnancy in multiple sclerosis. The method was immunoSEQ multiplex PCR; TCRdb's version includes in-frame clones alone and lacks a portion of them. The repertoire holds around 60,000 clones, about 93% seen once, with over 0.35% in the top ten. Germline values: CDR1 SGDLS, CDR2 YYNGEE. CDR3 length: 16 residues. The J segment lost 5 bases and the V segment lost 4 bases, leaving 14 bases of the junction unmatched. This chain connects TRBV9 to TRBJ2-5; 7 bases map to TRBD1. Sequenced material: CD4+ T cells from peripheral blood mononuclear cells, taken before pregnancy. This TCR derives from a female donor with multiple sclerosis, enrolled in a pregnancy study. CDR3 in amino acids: CASSLLEGGAGETQYF. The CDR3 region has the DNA TGTGCCAGCAGCCTACTTGAAGGGGGCGCCGGGGAGACCCAGTACTTC.